The 24 T cell receptor beta chains in this list originate from one sample, sequenced in a study of response to subunit inactivated influenza vaccine. TCRdb independently ran MiXCR on the RT-PCR reads; one entry per CDR3 protein. The sample includes about 170,000 distinct CDR3 sequences, about 12% seen only once; the top ten take less than 30%. This sample also appeared in a second study, on T cells expressing NK-cell markers. That work states: Synthesis of TCR beta cDNA relied on 5'RACE template switching carrying UMIs.

The sample consisted of CD8+ T cells sorted from PBMCs, taken 11 to 12 days after vaccination. The receptors shown here come from a man aged 50 to 59 who received an inactivated influenza vaccine.

This clonotype has just a few counts. This rearrangement joins TRBV7-8 to TRBJ2-5, with TRBD2 matching over 13 bases. This CDR3 contains 13 residues. After removal of 8 bases from V and 8 bases from J, the junction contained 5 bases not matched to a gene. Germline assignment: CDR1 SGHVS and CDR2 FQNEAQ. The CDR3 region is CASETSGGFTQYF. Written as DNA, the CDR3 is TGTGCCAGCGAGACTAGCGGGGGGTTTACCCAGTACTTC.

This clonotype was recorded many times. The chain employs TRBV7-2 and TRBJ2-5; no clear D. The CDR3 runs to 14 residues. V dropped 2 bases and J dropped 1 base, with 8 bases sitting between them. Per germline, CDR1 SGHTA and CDR2 FQGNSA. Here the CDR3 DNA reads TGTGCCAGCAGCTTATATCCGGTCCAAGAGACCCAGTACTTC. This encodes CASSLYPVQETQYF.

The chain has TRBV29-1 and TRBJ1-1; 8 bases match TRBD1. Trimming cost V 6 bases and J 1 base; bases outside gene matches: 4. CDR3 length: 13 residues. The germline V gene encodes CDR1 SQVTM and CDR2 ANQGSEA. The DNA of the CDR3 is TGCAGCGTCACACAGGGGGGGAACACTGAAGCTTTCTTT. Protein product: CSVTQGGNTEAFF.

There are a few counts of this clonotype. The chain joins TRBV5-4 to TRBJ2-3; D uncertain. The V end was cut by 2 bases, the J end by 6 bases, with 10 bases between. Germline CDR1 is SGHNT and CDR2 is YYREEE (reference sequence). The CDR3 is 13 residues long. CDR3 residues: CASSFGPHDTQYF. The DNA for the CDR3 is TGTGCCAGCAGCTTTGGACCCCATGATACGCAGTATTTT.

The sample holds many counts of this clonotype. The chain couples TRBV29-1 to TRBJ2-7, with TRBD1 matching 8 bases. Germline CDR1 is SQVTM and CDR2 is ANQGSEA. Trimming at V came to 0 bases and at J to 6 bases, leaving 7 bases not matched to a gene. This CDR3 spans 14 amino acids. The CDR3 sequence is CSVEDGDRGFEQYF. The CDR3 nucleotides read TGCAGCGTTGAAGATGGAGACAGGGGCTTCGAGCAGTACTTC.

The sample holds a few counts of this clonotype. The gene calls are TRBV20-1 and TRBJ2-3; the match to TRBD2 covers 9 bases. The CDR3 totals 16 residues. The V and J ends lost 0 bases and 0 bases, in that order; junction bases with no gene match: 4. Germline lookup yields CDR1 DFQATT and CDR2 SNEGSKA (reference sequence). The DNA of the CDR3 is TGCAGTGCTAGAGATCTAGCGGGATCTAGCACAGATACGCAGTATTTT. Translated: CSARDLAGSSTDTQYF.

This clonotype was seen at least ten times. The J gene is TRBJ1-6, the V gene TRBV4-2, with no clear D. Trimming took 2 bases from V and 9 from J, leaving 8 bases between them. From germline, CDR1 is LGHNA and CDR2 YNFKEQ. The CDR3 runs 13 residues. The CDR3 spells CASSQFEGSPLHF. CDR3 coding DNA: TGTGCCAGCAGCCAATTCGAGGGTTCACCCCTCCACTTT.

Ten or more counts support this clonotype. The V and J genes are TRBV3-1 and TRBJ2-5, with D possibly being TRBD1 (5 bases). The V gene's germline CDR1 is LGHDT and CDR2 YNNKEL (reference sequence). With 0 bases removed from V and 5 bases from J, the gap between germline ends came to 7 bases. The CDR3 sequence is 13 residues long. Here the CDR3 reads CASSQEGAETQYF. CDR3 nucleotides: TGTGCCAGCAGCCAAGAAGGGGCGGAGACCCAGTACTTC.

The rearrangement uses TRBV3-1 and TRBJ2-1; D unclear. V lost 0 bases and J lost 4, with 7 bases in between. This CDR3 region has 14 residues. Germline V gene sequence: CDR1 LGHDT, CDR2 YNNKEL (reference sequence). The chain's CDR3 is CASSQDGAYNEQFF. CDR3 DNA sequence: TGTGCCAGCAGCCAAGACGGTGCGTACAATGAGCAGTTCTTC.

Ten or more counts support this clonotype. The chain is built from TRBV6-2 or TRBV6-3 and TRBJ2-1; D not certain. Trimming cost V 3 bases and J 0 bases, with 9 bases left between them. The germline CDR1 and CDR2 sequences are MNHEY and SVGEGT. The CDR3 consists of 15 residues. The CDR3 loop reads CASSYRTGSYNEQFF. As DNA, the CDR3 is TGTGCCAGCAGTTATAGGACGGGCTCCTACAATGAGCAGTTCTTC.

The J gene is TRBJ2-2, the V gene TRBV15; 7 bases align to TRBD1. Germline-derived CDR1 and CDR2 are LNHNV and YYDKDF (reference sequence). Trimming cost V 6 bases and J 3 bases; bases outside gene matches: 7. The CDR3 length is 15 residues. CDR3 in amino acids: CATSPTGVDTGELFF. The CDR3, as DNA: TGTGCCACCAGTCCCACAGGGGTGGACACCGGGGAGCTGTTTTTT.

This chain connects TRBV4-3 to TRBJ2-1; TRBD1 aligns across 10 bases. Germline loops: CDR1 LGHNA, CDR2 YSLEER. V was pared by 5 bases and J by 1 base, with 2 bases of the junction left unmatched. The CDR3 has 15 amino acids. CDR3 DNA sequence: TGCGCCAGCAGCACGGACAGGGGGTCCTACAATGAGCAGTTCTTC. As protein: CASSTDRGSYNEQFF.

This clonotype appeared a few times. A read error may explain this, as a much larger clone is one base away. This chain joins TRBV25-1 and TRBJ2-7; D is undetermined. The germline V gene encodes CDR1 MGHDK and CDR2 SYGVNS. CDR3 length equals 11 residues. Trimming cost V 2 bases and J 3 bases, with 2 bases left between them. The CDR3 loop is CASSEDYEQYF. In DNA form, the CDR3 reads TGTGCCAGCAGTGAAGACTACGAGCAGTACTTC.

J is TRBJ2-5 and V is TRBV27; a possible D gene is TRBD2 (6 bases). This CDR3 spans 15 amino acids. V lost 4 bases and J 1 base, leaving 13 bases between the germline ends. CDR1 MNHEY and CDR2 SMNVEV come from the germline V gene (reference sequence). The chain's CDR3 is CASSSTSYLQETQYF. In DNA form, the CDR3 reads TGTGCCAGCAGTTCAACTAGCTACCTCCAAGAGACCCAGTACTTC.

This clonotype was detected a few times. The chain recombines TRBV19 with TRBJ2-1; possible D gene TRBD2, 6 bases. CDR3 size: 13 residues. Trimming left V 9 bases short and J 1 base short, with 10 bases between. CDR1 is LNHDA and CDR2 is SQIVND in the germline V gene (reference sequence). CDR3 nucleotide sequence: TGTGCCAGCAAGACTAGATCCTACAATGAGCAGTTCTTC. Translating gives CASKTRSYNEQFF.

CDR3 sequence (DNA): TGTGCCAGCAGTCCTTTCGGGGAAGGCAATGAGCAGTTCTTC. It specifies CASSPFGEGNEQFF. This chain joins TRBV27 and TRBJ2-1; possible D gene TRBD2, 5 bases. V was pared by 5 bases and J by 6 bases, with 14 bases between. The CDR3 runs to 14 residues. Germline V gives CDR1 MNHEY, CDR2 SMNVEV (reference sequence).

The rearrangement uses TRBV7-9 and TRBJ2-1; D gene uncertain. From germline, CDR1 is SEHNR and CDR2 FQNEAQ (reference sequence). CDR3 length: 11 amino acids. V was clipped by 5 bases and J by 8 bases, with 7 bases between them. CDR3 in DNA: TGTGCCAGCAGCGAGCAAGATGAGCAGTTCTTC. Translating gives CASSEQDEQFF.

The table lists this clonotype with many counts. The chain has TRBV7-7 and TRBJ2-7; D possibly corresponds to TRBD2 (6 bases). Per germline, CDR1 SSHAT and CDR2 FNYEAQ (reference sequence). Trimming took 0 bases from V and 3 from J, leaving 6 bases between them. The length of the CDR3 is 13 residues. In DNA form, the CDR3 reads TGTGCCAGCAGCTTAGCGCGGGACTACGAGCAGTACTTC. It translates to CASSLARDYEQYF.

This clonotype was observed many times. The chain combines TRBV20-1 with TRBJ2-7, with TRBD2 as a possible D gene (6 bases). Germline-derived CDR1 and CDR2 are DFQATT and SNEGSKA (reference sequence). This CDR3 comprises 14 residues. V lost 6 bases and J 7 bases, leaving 22 bases between the germline ends. CDR3 in DNA: TGCAGTGCCGCTTGGGACTGGCGCTTGAGTGAGCAGTACTTC. Amino acid sequence: CSAAWDWRLSEQYF.

This chain links TRBV12-3 or TRBV12-4 with TRBJ2-7; D possibly corresponds to TRBD2 (6 bases). The CDR3 sequence is 14 residues long. V was trimmed by 6 bases and J by 1 base, leaving 13 bases between them. CDR3 residues: CASSAGLTSYEQYF. CDR3 DNA sequence: TGTGCCAGCAGCGCCGGACTAACTTCCTACGAGCAGTACTTC.

The V and J genes are TRBV29-1 and TRBJ2-7; unclear D gene. This CDR3 contains 11 residues. Germline lookup yields CDR1 SQVTM and CDR2 ANQGSEA. Trimming pared 6 bases from V and 2 bases from J, leaving 8 bases between. CDR3 protein: CSVGDPYEQYF. CDR3 bases: TGCAGCGTCGGAGACCCCTACGAGCAGTACTTC.

This clonotype was detected ten times or more. This chain links TRBV28 with TRBJ2-7, with D possibly being TRBD1 (6 bases). The germline V gene has CDR1 MDHEN and CDR2 SYDVKM. The length of the CDR3 is 15 residues. Trimming stripped 6 bases from V and 2 bases from J, with 17 bases between. In nucleotides, the CDR3 is TGTGCCAGCAGGCGATCGGGACACCCGACCTACGAGCAGTACTTC. This sequence encodes CASRRSGHPTYEQYF. The whole variable domain, remainder taken from reference TRBV28 and TRBJ2-7, is DVKVTQSSRYLVKRTGEKVFLECVQDMDHENMFWYRQDPGLGLRLIYFSYDVKMKEKGDIPEGYSVSREKKERFSLILESASTNQTSMYLCASRRSGHPTYEQYFGPGTRLTVT.

This clonotype was recorded at least ten times. V usage is TRBV28 and J usage is TRBJ1-4; D call uncertain. Trimming took off 6 bases at V and 5 bases at J, with 4 bases between the two ends. The CDR3 extends over 11 amino acids. The V gene's germline CDR1 is MDHEN and CDR2 SYDVKM. CDR3 in amino acids: CASRENEKLFF. The CDR3 DNA is TGTGCCAGCAGGGAGAATGAAAAACTGTTTTTT.

The chain has TRBV28 and TRBJ2-2; D is ambiguous. The CDR3 runs 12 residues. Deletions cut 10 bases from V and 6 bases from J, with 12 bases between. The germline CDR1 and CDR2 sequences are MDHEN and SYDVKM. The CDR3 here is CANQAPPGELFF. CDR3 bases: TGTGCCAACCAAGCCCCTCCCGGGGAGCTGTTTTTT.